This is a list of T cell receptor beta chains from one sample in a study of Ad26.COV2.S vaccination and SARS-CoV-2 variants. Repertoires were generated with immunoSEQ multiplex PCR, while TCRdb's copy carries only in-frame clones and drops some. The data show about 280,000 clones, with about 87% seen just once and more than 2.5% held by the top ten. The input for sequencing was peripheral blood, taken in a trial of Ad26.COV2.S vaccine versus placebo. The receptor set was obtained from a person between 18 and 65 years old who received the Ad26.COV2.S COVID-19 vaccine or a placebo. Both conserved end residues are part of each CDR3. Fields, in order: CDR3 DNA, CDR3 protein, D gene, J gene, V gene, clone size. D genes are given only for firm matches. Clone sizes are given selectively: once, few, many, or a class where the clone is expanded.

TGTGCCAGCAGCTTCGGCTCTAACTATGGCTACACCTTC CASSFGSNYGYTF . TRBJ1-2 TRBV7-9 .
TGTGCCAGCAGCCGGGCGGGTTCGAACCAAGAGACCCAGTACTTC CASSRAGSNQETQYF . TRBJ2-5 TRBV7-9 .
TGTGCCAGCAGCCAAGTCGCAGGAACCTACGAGCAGTACTTC CASSQVAGTYEQYF . TRBJ2-7 TRBV3-1/TRBV3-2 .
TGTGCCAGCAGTTCCCTACAGGGGAACACTGAAGCTTTCTTT CASSSLQGNTEAFF . TRBJ1-1 TRBV28 .
TGTGCCAGCAGTTACACCACCATGAACACTGAAGCTTTCTTT CASSYTTMNTEAFF . TRBJ1-1 TRBV6-5 once
TGTGCCAGCAGTATGAGCAGGTTGAACACCGGGGAGCTGTTTTTT CASSMSRLNTGELFF . TRBJ2-2 TRBV6-5 .
TGCGCCAGCGCCTCCGGGACGCAGGCCTCCTATGAAAAACTGTTTTTT CASASGTQASYEKLFF . TRBJ1-4 TRBV5-1 .
TGTGCCAGTAGTATAGGCTGGGAGGTTCAGCCCCAGCATTTT CASSIGWEVQPQHF . TRBJ1-5 TRBV19 .
TGTGCCTGGACCAAGTCCCGAACACCGGGCGAGCAGTACTTC CAWTKSRTPGEQYF . TRBJ2-7 TRBV30 few
TGCGCCAGCAGCCTGGGCACATCTAATGAAAAACTGTTTTTT CASSLGTSNEKLFF . TRBJ1-4 TRBV5-1 .
TGTGCCAGCAGCCCAGCGTTGGGGTTTGGAAACACCATATATTTT CASSPALGFGNTIYF . TRBJ1-3 TRBV7-9 .
TGCGCCAGCAGCTTGGAGGGGGGGGCCCAGCCCCAGCATTTT CASSLEGGAQPQHF . TRBJ1-5 TRBV5-1 .
TGCAGCGTTGCCGCCGGGGGAGGGAGTCAGCCCCAGCATTTT CSVAAGGGSQPQHF . TRBJ1-5 TRBV29-1 .
TGTGCCAGCAGCCAAGAGGCGGCAGGCTCCTACGAGCAGTACTTC CASSQEAAGSYEQYF . TRBJ2-7 TRBV3-1/TRBV3-2 .
TGTGCTAGTGGTTTGACAGGCATCTATGGCTACACCTTC CASGLTGIYGYTF . TRBJ1-2 TRBV12-5 once
TGTGCCAGCAGTTACTCGAGAGACAATGAGCAGTTCTTC CASSYSRDNEQFF . TRBJ2-1 TRBV6-5 .
TGTGCCAGCAGCATTCAACCCAGCGGGGGGGGCGATGAGCAGTTCTTC CASSIQPSGGGDEQFF TRBD2 TRBJ2-1 TRBV9 .
TGTGCCAGCAGCACACCAACCACGGGGACTAGCGGGGGAAACAATGAGCAGTTCTTC CASSTPTTGTSGGNNEQFF TRBD2 TRBJ2-1 TRBV7-2 .
TGTGCCAGCAGCTTGGGGGACACAGGGCAGCCCCAGCATTTT CASSLGDTGQPQHF . TRBJ1-5 TRBV7-2 .
TGTGCCAGCAGCCCCCTAGCGGGGGAAGATACGCAGTATTTT CASSPLAGEDTQYF TRBD2 TRBJ2-3 TRBV14 .
TGTGCCAGCAGCTTTTATACGGCAGATACGCAGTATTTT CASSFYTADTQYF . TRBJ2-3 TRBV11-2 .
TGCGCCAGCAGCCTACCGGACAGTCCCACTGAAGCTTTCTTT CASSLPDSPTEAFF . TRBJ1-1 TRBV5-1 once
TGTGCCAGCAGCCAAGAGGCACTTGTAAGGCGCAATAACAATGAGCAGTTCTTC CASSQEALVRRNNNEQFF . TRBJ2-1 TRBV3-1/TRBV3-2 .
TGTGCCAGCAGCCCGACGGGGACAGATACGCAGTATTTT CASSPTGTDTQYF . TRBJ2-3 TRBV5-4 .
TGTGCCAGCAGCCAGTCCGAGCGGGGGAACACCGGGGAGCTGTTTTTT CASSQSERGNTGELFF TRBD2 TRBJ2-2 TRBV3-1/TRBV3-2 .
TGTGCCAGTAACGACCCGACAACGGGCACAGATACGCAGTATTTT CASNDPTTGTDTQYF . TRBJ2-3 TRBV19 .
TGTGCCAGCAGTGAAGACAGGGGAGGAGCAGATACGCAGTATTTT CASSEDRGGADTQYF . TRBJ2-3 TRBV6-1 .
TGTGCCAGCAATACAGGGGCTCCGGGTAATTCACCCCTCCACTTT CASNTGAPGNSPLHF TRBD1 TRBJ1-6 TRBV6-5 .
TGCGCCAGCAGCCAAGATGGGACAGGGAACACCGGGGAGCTGTTTTTT CASSQDGTGNTGELFF TRBD1 TRBJ2-2 TRBV4-1 .
TGTGCCAGTAGGGACATGTCAAATAACTATGGCTACACCTTC CASRDMSNNYGYTF . TRBJ1-2 TRBV19 few
TGTGCCAGCAGTCTACGGGACAGGGGATCGCGTGAAAAACTGTTTTTT CASSLRDRGSREKLFF TRBD1 TRBJ1-4 TRBV27 .
TGTGCCAGCAGCTTAAGTACGGGGGAGAACACCGGGGAGCTGTTTTTT CASSLSTGENTGELFF . TRBJ2-2 TRBV7-3 .
TGCGCCAGCAGCTTGGACCCCGGAGGGAGCAATCAGCCCCAGCATTTT CASSLDPGGSNQPQHF . TRBJ1-5 TRBV5-1 .
TGTGCCAGCAGCTTGTGGCCCGATGGCTACACCTTC CASSLWPDGYTF . TRBJ1-2 TRBV5-6 .
TGTGCCAGCAGTCGACAAGGGACTAGCGGGGGTTACGAGCAGTACTTC CASSRQGTSGGYEQYF TRBD2 TRBJ2-7 TRBV2 .
TGCGCCAGCAGCCCCAGTGCGGGATACGAGCAGTACTTC CASSPSAGYEQYF . TRBJ2-7 TRBV5-1 .
TGCGCCAGCAGCCGATGGACGACCCAGGAGACCCAGTACTTC CASSRWTTQETQYF . TRBJ2-5 TRBV5-1 .
TGTGCCAGCAGCCCCAACAGGGGGAATATATACGAGCAGTACTTC CASSPNRGNIYEQYF TRBD1 TRBJ2-7 TRBV2 .
TGTGCCAGCAGCTTGGACGACCGAAGCTATGGCTACACCTTC CASSLDDRSYGYTF . TRBJ1-2 TRBV5-5 .
TGCGCCAGCAGCTTGGGGGGCACCGGGGAGCTGTTTTTT CASSLGGTGELFF . TRBJ2-2 TRBV5-1 .
TGTGCCAGCAGGGAGACAGTTGACTATGGCTACACCTTC CASRETVDYGYTF . TRBJ1-2 TRBV6-5 .
TGTGCCAGCAGTGAAGTCGGGGTCGGGAACACTGAAGCTTTCTTT CASSEVGVGNTEAFF . TRBJ1-1 TRBV6-1 .
TGCAGCGTAGGGGAGACCCAGTACTTC CSVGETQYF . TRBJ2-5 TRBV29-1 once
TGTGCCAGCAGCGTAGGCCCCGGCGGGGAGCTGTTTTTT CASSVGPGGELFF . TRBJ2-2 TRBV9 .
TGTGCCAGCAGCTCGGTTACTAGCGGGCGGTGGGCCAACGTCCTGACTTTC CASSSVTSGRWANVLTF TRBD2 TRBJ2-6 TRBV5-4 .
TGTGCCAGCAGTCCGGGACAGGGGCTCTATAGCAATCAGCCCCAGCATTTT CASSPGQGLYSNQPQHF TRBD1 TRBJ1-5 TRBV27 .
TGCGCCAGCAGCATTAGCGGGGGATCCTACAATGAGCAGTTCTTC CASSISGGSYNEQFF TRBD2 TRBJ2-1 TRBV5-1 .
TGTGCCAGCAGCCAACAGTCGAACACTGAAGCTTTCTTT CASSQQSNTEAFF . TRBJ1-1 TRBV14 .
TGCAGCGTTGAAGTAGGTGGGACAGGGAGGTCGGATGAAGCTTTCTTT CSVEVGGTGRSDEAFF TRBD1 TRBJ1-1 TRBV29-1 .
TGTGCCAGCAAACGGGACTATCCCGCCTACGAGCAGTACTTC CASKRDYPAYEQYF TRBD2 TRBJ2-7 TRBV28 .
TGTGCCACCAGCACGAGGAAACCCGGGACTAGCGGGAGCAATGAGCAGTTCTTC CATSTRKPGTSGSNEQFF TRBD2 TRBJ2-1 TRBV15 .
TGTGCCAGCAGCTTAGATTCAGAGCAGCCCCAGCATTTT CASSLDSEQPQHF . TRBJ1-5 TRBV11-2 .
TGTGCCAGCAGCCAAGGGACAGTTAACACTGAAGCTTTCTTT CASSQGTVNTEAFF . TRBJ1-1 TRBV3-1/TRBV3-2 few
TGTGCCAGCAGCCCTGAAAAATCTAACTATGGCTACACCTTC CASSPEKSNYGYTF . TRBJ1-2 TRBV4-2 .
TGTGCCAGCAGCTTGGTTGGGGTTGAAAAACTGTTTTTT CASSLVGVEKLFF . TRBJ1-4 TRBV5-4 .
TGCGCCAGCGGGGGGGACAGGTCCTACGAGCAGTACTTC CASGGDRSYEQYF . TRBJ2-7 TRBV5-1 .
TGTGCCAGCAGCTTAGCGCAGACTAGCAGAGATACGCAGTATTTT CASSLAQTSRDTQYF TRBD2 TRBJ2-3 TRBV7-2 .
TGTGCCAGCAGTGAGGGCGGGAGTTCGGTTGAGCAGTTCTTC CASSEGGSSVEQFF TRBD2 TRBJ2-1 TRBV2 .
TGCGCCAGCAGCCAAGATCTCTGGGCAGGGGGCACTTCACCCCTCCACTTT CASSQDLWAGGTSPLHF TRBD1 TRBJ1-6 TRBV4-3 .